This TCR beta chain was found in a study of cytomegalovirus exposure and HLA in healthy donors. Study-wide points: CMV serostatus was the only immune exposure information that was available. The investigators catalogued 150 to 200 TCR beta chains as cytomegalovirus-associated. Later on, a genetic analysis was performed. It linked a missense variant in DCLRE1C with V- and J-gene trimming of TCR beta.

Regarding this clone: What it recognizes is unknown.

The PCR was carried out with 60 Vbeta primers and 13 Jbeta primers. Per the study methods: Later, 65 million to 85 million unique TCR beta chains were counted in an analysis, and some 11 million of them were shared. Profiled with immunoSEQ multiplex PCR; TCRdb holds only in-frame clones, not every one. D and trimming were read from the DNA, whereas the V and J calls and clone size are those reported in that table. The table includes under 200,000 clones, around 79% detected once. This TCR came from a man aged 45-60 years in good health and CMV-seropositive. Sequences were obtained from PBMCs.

As DNA, the CDR3 is TGTGCCAGCAGCTTAGGTGACAGATTATCTTTAAACATTCAGTACTTC. Its translation: CASSLGDRLSLNIQYF. The gene calls are TRBV7-8 and TRBJ2-4; perhaps TRBD1 as D (5 bases). This CDR3 spans 16 amino acids. Per germline, CDR1 SGHVS and CDR2 FQNEAQ. V lost 1 base and J 6 bases, leaving 16 bases between the germline ends. The full variable domain, with the rest looked up from reference TRBV7-8 and TRBJ2-4, is GAGVSQSPRYKVAKRGQDVALRCDPISGHVSLFWYQQALGQGPEFLTYFQNEAQLDKSGLPSDRFFAERPEGSVSTLKIQRTQQEDSAVYLCASSLGDRLSLNIQYFGAGTRLSVL.